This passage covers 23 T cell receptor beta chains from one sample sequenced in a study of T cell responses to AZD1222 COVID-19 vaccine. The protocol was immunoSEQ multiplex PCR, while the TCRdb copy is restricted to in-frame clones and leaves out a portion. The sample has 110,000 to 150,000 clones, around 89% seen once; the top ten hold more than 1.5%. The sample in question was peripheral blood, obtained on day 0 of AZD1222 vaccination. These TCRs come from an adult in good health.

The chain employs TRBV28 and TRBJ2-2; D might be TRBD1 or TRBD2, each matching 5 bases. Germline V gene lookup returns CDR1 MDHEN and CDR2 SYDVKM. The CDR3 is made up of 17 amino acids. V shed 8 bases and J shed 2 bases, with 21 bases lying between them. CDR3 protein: CASGGNSGGPNTGELFF. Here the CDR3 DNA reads TGTGCCAGCGGAGGTAACAGTGGGGGACCCAACACCGGGGAGCTGTTTTTT. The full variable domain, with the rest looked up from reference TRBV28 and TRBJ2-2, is DVKVTQSSRYLVKRTGEKVFLECVQDMDHENMFWYRQDPGLGLRLIYFSYDVKMKEKGDIPEGYSVSREKKERFSLILESASTNQTSMYLCASGGNSGGPNTGELFFGEGSRLTVL.

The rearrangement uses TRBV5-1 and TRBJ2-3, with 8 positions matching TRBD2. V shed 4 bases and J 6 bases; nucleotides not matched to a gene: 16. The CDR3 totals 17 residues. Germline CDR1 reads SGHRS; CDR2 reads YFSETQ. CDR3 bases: TGCGCCAGCAGCCCGGGACTAGAGGCTCCCTCCGGGGATACGCAGTATTTT. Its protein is CASSPGLEAPSGDTQYF.

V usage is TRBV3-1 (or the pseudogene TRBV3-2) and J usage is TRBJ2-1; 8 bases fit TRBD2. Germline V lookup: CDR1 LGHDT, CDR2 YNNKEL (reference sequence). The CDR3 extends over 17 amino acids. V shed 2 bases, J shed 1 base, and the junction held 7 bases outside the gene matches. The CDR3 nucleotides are TGTGCCAGCAGCCAATGGACGGGGGGGCTTTCCTACAATGAGCAGTTCTTC. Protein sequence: CASSQWTGGLSYNEQFF.

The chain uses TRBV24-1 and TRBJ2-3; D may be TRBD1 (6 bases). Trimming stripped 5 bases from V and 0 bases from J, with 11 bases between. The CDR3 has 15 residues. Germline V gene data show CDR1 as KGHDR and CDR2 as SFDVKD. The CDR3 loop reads CATSAHGQSTDTQYF. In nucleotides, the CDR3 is TGTGCCACCAGTGCCCACGGACAGAGCACAGATACGCAGTATTTT.

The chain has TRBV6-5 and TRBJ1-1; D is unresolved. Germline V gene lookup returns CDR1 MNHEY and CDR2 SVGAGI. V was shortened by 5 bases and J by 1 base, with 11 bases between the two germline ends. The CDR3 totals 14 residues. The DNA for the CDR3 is TGTGCCAGCAGTCCACCGACGGAGAACACTGAAGCTTTCTTT. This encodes CASSPPTENTEAFF.

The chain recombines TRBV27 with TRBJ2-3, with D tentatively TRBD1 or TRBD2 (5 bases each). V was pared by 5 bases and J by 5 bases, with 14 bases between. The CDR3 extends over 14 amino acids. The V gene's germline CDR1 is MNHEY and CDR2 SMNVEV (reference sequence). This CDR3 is CASSTGTGLDTQYF. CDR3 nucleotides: TGTGCCAGCAGTACGGGGACCGGTTTAGATACGCAGTATTTT.

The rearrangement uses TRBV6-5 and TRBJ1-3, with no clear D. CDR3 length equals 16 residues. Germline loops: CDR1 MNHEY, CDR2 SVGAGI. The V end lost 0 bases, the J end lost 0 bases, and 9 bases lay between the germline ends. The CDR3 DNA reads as TGTGCCAGCAGTTACTCGAGGCGTAGCTCTGGAAACACCATATATTTT. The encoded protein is CASSYSRRSSGNTIYF.

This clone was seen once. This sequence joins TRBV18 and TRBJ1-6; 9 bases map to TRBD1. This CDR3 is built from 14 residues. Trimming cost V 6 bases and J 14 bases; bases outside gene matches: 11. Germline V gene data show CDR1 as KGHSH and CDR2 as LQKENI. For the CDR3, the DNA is TGTGCCAGCTCGGCCGGGACAGGGTTTATGGCCCTCCACTTT. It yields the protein CASSAGTGFMALHF.

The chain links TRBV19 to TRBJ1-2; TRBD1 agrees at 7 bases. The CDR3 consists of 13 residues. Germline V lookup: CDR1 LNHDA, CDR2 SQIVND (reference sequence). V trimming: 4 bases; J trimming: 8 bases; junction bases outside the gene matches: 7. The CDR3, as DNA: TGTGCCAGTAGTACCCTCGACAGGGAAGGCTACACCTTC. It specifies CASSTLDREGYTF. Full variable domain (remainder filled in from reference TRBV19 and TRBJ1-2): DGGITQSPKYLFRKEGQNVTLSCEQNLNHDAMYWYRQDPGQGLRLIYYSQIVNDFQKGDIAEGYSVSREKKESFPLTVTSAQKNPTAFYLCASSTLDREGYTFGSGTRLTVV.

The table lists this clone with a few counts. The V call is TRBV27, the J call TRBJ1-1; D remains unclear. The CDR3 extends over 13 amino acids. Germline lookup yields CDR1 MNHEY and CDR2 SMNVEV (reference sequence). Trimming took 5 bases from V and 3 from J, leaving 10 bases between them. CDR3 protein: CASSKSRDTEAFF. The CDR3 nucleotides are TGTGCCAGCAGTAAGAGTAGAGACACTGAAGCTTTCTTT.

Here the CDR3 DNA reads TGTGCCAGCAGCTTAGGAGGTTCGGACACTGAAGCTTTCTTT. Protein sequence: CASSLGGSDTEAFF. The genes are TRBV7-9 and TRBJ1-1; no clear D gene. CDR3 length equals 14 residues. Trimming took off 1 base at V and 3 bases at J, with 9 bases between the two ends. Per germline, CDR1 SEHNR and CDR2 FQNEAQ (reference sequence).

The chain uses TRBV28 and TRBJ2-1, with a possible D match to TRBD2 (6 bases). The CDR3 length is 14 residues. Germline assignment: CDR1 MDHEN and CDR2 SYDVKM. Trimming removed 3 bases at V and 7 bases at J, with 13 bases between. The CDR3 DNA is TGTGCCAGCAGTTTCGGGGGTATCCCTAATGAGCAGTTCTTC. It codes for CASSFGGIPNEQFF. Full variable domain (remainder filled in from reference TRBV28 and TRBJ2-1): DVKVTQSSRYLVKRTGEKVFLECVQDMDHENMFWYRQDPGLGLRLIYFSYDVKMKEKGDIPEGYSVSREKKERFSLILESASTNQTSMYLCASSFGGIPNEQFFGPGTRLTVL.

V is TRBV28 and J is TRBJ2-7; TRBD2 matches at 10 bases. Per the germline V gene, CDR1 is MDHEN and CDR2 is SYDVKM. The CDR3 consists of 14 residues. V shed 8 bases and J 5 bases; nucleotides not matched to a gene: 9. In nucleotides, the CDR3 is TGTGCCAGCGGACCGGGACTAGCGTATGACGAGCAGTACTTC. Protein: CASGPGLAYDEQYF.

CDR3 protein: CASSQTSRRGGETGELFF. In DNA, the CDR3 is TGTGCCAGCAGCCAAACTTCACGAAGGGGGGGAGAGACCGGGGAGCTGTTTTTT. The chain employs TRBV4-2 and TRBJ2-2; TRBD2 might be the D (7 bases). V lost 2 bases and J 5 bases, leaving 21 bases between the germline ends. The CDR3 runs 18 residues. The germline gives CDR1 LGHNA, CDR2 YNFKEQ.

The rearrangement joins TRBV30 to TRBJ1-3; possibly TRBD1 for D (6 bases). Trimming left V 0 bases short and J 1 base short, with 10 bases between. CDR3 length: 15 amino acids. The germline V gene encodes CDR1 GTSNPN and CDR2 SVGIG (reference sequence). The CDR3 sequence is CAWSVQGLSGNTIYF. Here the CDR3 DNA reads TGTGCCTGGAGTGTACAGGGTTTGTCTGGAAACACCATATATTTT. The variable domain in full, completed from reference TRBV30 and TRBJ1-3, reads SQTIHQWPATLVQPVGSPLSLECTVEGTSNPNLYWYRQAAGRGLQLLFYSVGIGQISSEVPQNLSASRPQDRQFILSSKKLLLSDSGFYLCAWSVQGLSGNTIYFGEGSWLTVV.

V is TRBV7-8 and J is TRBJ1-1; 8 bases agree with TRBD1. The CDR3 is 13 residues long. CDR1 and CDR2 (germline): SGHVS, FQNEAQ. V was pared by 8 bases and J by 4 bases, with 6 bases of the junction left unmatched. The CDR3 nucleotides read TGTGCCAGCGGGACAGGCAGCCGCACTGAAGCTTTCTTT. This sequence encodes CASGTGSRTEAFF.

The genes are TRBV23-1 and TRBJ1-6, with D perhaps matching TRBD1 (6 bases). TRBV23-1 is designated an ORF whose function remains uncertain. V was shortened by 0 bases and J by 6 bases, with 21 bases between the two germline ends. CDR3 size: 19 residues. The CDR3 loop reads CASSQSRAGVPPFNSPLHF. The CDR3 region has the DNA TGCGCCAGCAGTCAATCGAGGGCAGGGGTCCCTCCCTTTAATTCACCCCTCCACTTT.

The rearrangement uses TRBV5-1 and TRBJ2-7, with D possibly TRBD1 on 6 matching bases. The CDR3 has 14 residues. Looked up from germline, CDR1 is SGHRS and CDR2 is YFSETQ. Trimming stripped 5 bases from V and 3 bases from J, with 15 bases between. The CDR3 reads CASRPGQDDYEQYF. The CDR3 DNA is TGCGCCAGCAGACCGGGACAAGATGACTACGAGCAGTACTTC.

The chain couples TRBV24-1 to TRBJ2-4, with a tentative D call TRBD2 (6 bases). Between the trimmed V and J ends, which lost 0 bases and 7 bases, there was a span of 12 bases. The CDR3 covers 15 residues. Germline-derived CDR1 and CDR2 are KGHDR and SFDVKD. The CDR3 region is CATSDLGDGGNIQYF. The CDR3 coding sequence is TGTGCCACCAGTGATTTGGGAGATGGGGGGAACATTCAGTACTTC.

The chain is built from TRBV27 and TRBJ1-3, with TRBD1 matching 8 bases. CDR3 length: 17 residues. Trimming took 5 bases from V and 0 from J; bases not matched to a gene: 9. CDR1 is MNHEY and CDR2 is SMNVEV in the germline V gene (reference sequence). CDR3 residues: CASSPHRGIDSGNTIYF. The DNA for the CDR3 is TGTGCCAGCAGTCCTCACAGGGGGATTGACTCTGGAAACACCATATATTTT.

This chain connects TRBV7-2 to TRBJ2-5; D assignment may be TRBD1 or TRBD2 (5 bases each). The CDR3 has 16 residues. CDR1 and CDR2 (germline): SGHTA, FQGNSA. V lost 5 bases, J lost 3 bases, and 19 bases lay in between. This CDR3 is CASSETPRGRKETQYF. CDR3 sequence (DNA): TGTGCCAGCAGCGAAACCCCCCGGGGCAGAAAAGAGACCCAGTACTTC.

The CDR3 coding sequence is TGTGCCAGCAGCTTACAGGGGGCCACTGAAGCTTTCTTT. It yields the protein CASSLQGATEAFF. This chain uses TRBV7-9 with TRBJ1-1; the match to TRBD1 covers 8 bases. The J segment lost 4 bases and the V segment lost 2 bases, leaving 0 bases of the junction unmatched. The length of the CDR3 is 13 residues. Germline V gene sequence: CDR1 SEHNR, CDR2 FQNEAQ (reference sequence).

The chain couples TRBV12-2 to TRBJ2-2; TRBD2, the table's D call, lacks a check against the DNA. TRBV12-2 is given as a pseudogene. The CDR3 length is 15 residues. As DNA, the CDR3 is TGTGCAAGTCGCTTAGAGGTTTTAGCTGGCGGGGAGCTGTTTTTT. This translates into CASRLEVLAGGELFF.